These 10 T cell receptor beta chains originate from one sample sequenced in a study of blood T cell repertoires in COVID-19. Sequencing used immunoSEQ multiplex PCR; TCRdb keeps in-frame clones, though not all of them. The table has about 270,000 clones, 80% to 85% seen once. The specimen was peripheral blood. All receptors come from a woman aged 60-75 years with active or convalescent COVID-19.

This chain connects TRBV5-1 to TRBJ2-7, with 8 bases aligning to TRBD1. The CDR3 is made up of 16 amino acids. The trim removed 0 bases at V and 3 bases at J, leaving 8 bases unmatched. Germline values: CDR1 SGHRS, CDR2 YFSETQ. CDR3: CASSLAPGDRGYEQYF. In DNA form, the CDR3 reads TGCGCCAGCAGCTTGGCCCCCGGTGACAGGGGCTACGAGCAGTACTTC.

The gene calls are TRBV19 and TRBJ1-2; D is undetermined. Germline V gene sequence: CDR1 LNHDA, CDR2 SQIVND (reference sequence). Trimming removed 6 bases from V and 4 bases from J, with 15 bases in between. This CDR3 is built from 14 residues. The chain's CDR3 is CASRGAIPSYGYTF. In nucleotides, the CDR3 is TGTGCCAGTAGGGGCGCTATACCCTCCTATGGCTACACCTTC.

This chain uses TRBV28 with TRBJ1-6, with TRBD1 matching 7 bases. V gave up 4 bases and J gave up 10 bases; unmatched junction bases: 16. The germline CDR1 and CDR2 sequences are MDHEN and SYDVKM. This CDR3 is built from 17 residues. The CDR3 spells CASSSGTARNPLSPLHF. CDR3 bases: TGTGCCAGCAGTTCCGGGACAGCTAGGAACCCATTGTCACCCCTCCACTTT.

The sample holds a few counts of this clone. Other DNA sequences of this sample code for an identical CDR3. The V call is TRBV5-4, the J call TRBJ2-2; maybe TRBD1 (5 bases). In germline, CDR1 is SGHNT, CDR2 YYREEE (reference sequence). This CDR3 contains 15 residues. With 3 bases removed from V and 2 bases from J, the gap between germline ends came to 11 bases. In DNA, the CDR3 is TGTGCCAGCAGCTGGGGCAGGGCCAACACCGGGGAGCTGTTTTTT. It specifies CASSWGRANTGELFF.

This sequence joins TRBV5-4 and TRBJ2-6; D may be TRBD2 (7 bases). Between the trimmed V and J ends, which lost 4 bases and 0 bases, there was a span of 17 bases. Germline CDR1 is SGHNT and CDR2 is YYREEE (reference sequence). There are 18 residues in the CDR3. The CDR3 here is CASSRGGQGNSGANVLTF. The CDR3 DNA reads as TGTGCCAGCAGCCGGGGAGGGCAGGGGAACTCTGGGGCCAACGTCCTGACTTTC.

V is TRBV3-1 (or the pseudogene TRBV3-2) and J is TRBJ2-5, with a possible D match to TRBD2 (6 bases). The CDR3 contains 12 residues. Trimming pared 0 bases from V and 8 bases from J, leaving 7 bases between. Germline V lookup: CDR1 LGHDT, CDR2 YNNKEL (reference sequence). The DNA for the CDR3 is TGTGCCAGCAGCCAAGAGCGGGAAACCCAGTACTTC. It specifies CASSQERETQYF.

V is TRBV5-4 and J is TRBJ2-4; weak D call: TRBD2 (7 bases). The CDR3 is made up of 15 amino acids. The germline CDR1 and CDR2 sequences are SGHNT and YYREEE (reference sequence). Trimming took 0 bases from V and 7 from J, leaving 14 bases between them. CDR3 DNA sequence: TGTGCCAGCAGCTTGGAAGGGGGGGAGTGGAACATTCAGTACTTC. Residues: CASSLEGGEWNIQYF. Full variable domain (outside the CDR3, taken from reference TRBV5-4 and TRBJ2-4): ETGVTQSPTHLIKTRGQQVTLRCSSQSGHNTVSWYQQALGQGPQFIFQYYREEENGRGNFPPRFSGLQFPNYSSELNVNALELDDSALYLCASSLEGGEWNIQYFGAGTRLSVL.

DNA of the CDR3: TGTGCCAGCAGCGGGGGGGTTACGGAGACCCAGTACTTC. Translation gives CASSGGVTETQYF. J is TRBJ2-5 and V is TRBV5-6; 7 nucleotides match TRBD2. There are 13 residues in the CDR3. Per germline, CDR1 SGHDT and CDR2 YYEEEE. V lost 4 bases, J lost 5 bases, and 5 bases stayed unmatched.

The genes are TRBV6-5 and TRBJ2-7, with a weak D call TRBD2 (7 bases). Trimming cost V 7 bases and J 0 bases, with 10 bases left between them. In germline, CDR1 is MNHEY, CDR2 SVGAGI. This CDR3 has 13 amino acids. In nucleotides, the CDR3 is TGTGCCAGCAAGGGGGGGAGCTCCTACGAGCAGTACTTC. Protein product: CASKGGSSYEQYF.

This chain joins TRBV5-1 and TRBJ2-6, with D maybe TRBD2 (6 bases). Germline values: CDR1 SGHRS, CDR2 YFSETQ. The CDR3 is 16 amino acids. Trimming took off 2 bases at V and 2 bases at J, with 11 bases between the two ends. CDR3 residues: CASSFGGVTGANVLTF. CDR3 DNA sequence: TGCGCCAGCAGCTTTGGAGGGGTCACTGGGGCCAACGTCCTGACTTTC.